The present T cell receptor (beta chain) was sequenced within a study of blood T cell repertoires in COVID-19. Study in general: Samples representing acute and convalescent COVID-19 were sourced from the United States, Italy and Spain.

This CDR3 comprises 14 residues. The J segment lost 6 bases and the V segment lost 4 bases, leaving 7 bases of the junction unmatched. Per the germline V gene, CDR1 is SGHTS and CDR2 is YDEGEE. Original analysis: Counts of nucleated cells, estimated from reference gene primer amplification, were obtained. Generated by immunoSEQ multiplex PCR, the TCRdb table keeps only in-frame clones and is missing some. V, J and clone size derive from that table, while D and trimming were established from the DNA sequence. The table lists approximately 120,000 clones, just under 90% of them singletons. This clone is a singleton in its sample.

The V and J genes are TRBV5-8 and TRBJ1-1, with 9 bases matching TRBD1. The clonotype originates from a human donor in a cohort sampled during active COVID-19. The sequencing sample was made of peripheral blood. The CDR3, as DNA: TGTGCCAGCAGCCCGGACAGGGGATACGCTGAAGCTTTCTTT. This codes for CASSPDRGYAEAFF.